This T cell receptor (beta chain) was identified during a study of T-cell memory formation after mild COVID-19. Turning to the study itself: For the most part, TCR clusters were specific to one donor.

After 5'RACE with constant-segment primers, TCR alpha and TCR beta cDNA libraries carrying sample barcodes and UMIs were obtained. TCRdb re-called the 5' RACE reads with MiXCR, one entry per CDR3 protein. The repertoire holds 130,000 to 150,000 distinct CDR3 sequences, with roughly 21% as singletons. The CDR3 extends over 17 amino acids. Deletions cut 0 bases from V and 2 bases from J, with 17 bases between. CDR1 and CDR2 (germline): SGHKS, YYEKEE (reference sequence). Findings of the study overall: Clones which contracted sat mainly in CM and EM if CD4+, and in EMRA if CD8+. Contracting clones from day 15 to 85 had balanced CD4/CD8; later expanders favoured CD4+.

About this clonotype itself: What it binds is unknown.

The sample comprised PBMCs or a T cell subset sorted from them (not recorded which). The source of this sequence is an adult woman who had mild COVID-19 (a few samples of this study predate the infection). Cell type and time point are not known. This chain connects TRBV5-5 to TRBJ1-1, with D unresolved. DNA for the CDR3: TGTGCCAGCAGCTTGGCCAAAACAGCAGCCAGAAACACTGAAGCTTTCTTT. It is translated as CASSLAKTAARNTEAFF. The variable domain in full, with the rest retrieved from reference TRBV5-5 and TRBJ1-1, is DAGVTQSPTHLIKTRGQQVTLRCSPISGHKSVSWYQQVLGQGPQFIFQYYEKEERGRGNFPDRFSARQFPNYSSELNVNALLLGDSALYLCASSLAKTAARNTEAFFGQGTRLTVV.